Listed here are 5 T cell receptor beta chains from one sample, sequenced in a study of shared clonotypes between healthy human individuals. Sequencing was performed with immunoSEQ multiplex PCR; in TCRdb, only in-frame clones are kept and a portion is missing. Here the sample spans over 850,000 clones, about 84% being singletons. Sequencing was carried out using memory CD4+ T cells from PBMCs. The subset: CD45RA-negative fraction. Receptors originate from a young man in good health. Some clones in this sample may be carry-over from other donors' samples.

The rearrangement uses TRBV27 and TRBJ1-4; no clear D gene. V was clipped by 0 bases and J by 7 bases, with 12 bases between them. Germline-derived CDR1 and CDR2 are MNHEY and SMNVEV (reference sequence). The length of the CDR3 is 15 residues. The CDR3 loop is CASSLSASAFEKLFF. The CDR3 DNA reads TGTGCCAGCAGTTTATCGGCGTCAGCTTTTGAAAAACTGTTTTTT.

The rearrangement uses TRBV7-9 and TRBJ2-2; 10 bases agree with TRBD1. CDR3 length: 16 amino acids. CDR1 is SEHNR and CDR2 is FQNEAQ in the germline V gene (reference sequence). Unmatched junction bases numbered 11, after V lost 7 bases and J lost 6 bases. Here the CDR3 reads CASIHSTGGFAGELFF. The CDR3 nucleotides read TGTGCCAGCATCCATTCGACAGGGGGCTTTGCCGGGGAGCTGTTTTTT.

V is TRBV7-2 and J is TRBJ2-5; 8 bases fit TRBD2. V lost 5 bases to trimming and J lost 1 base; unmatched junction nucleotides: 3. CDR3 length: 14 residues. Per the germline V gene, CDR1 is SGHTA and CDR2 is FQGNSA. The CDR3 DNA reads as TGTGCCAGCAGCGCCGGGAGGGCCCAAGAGACCCAGTACTTC. Amino acids: CASSAGRAQETQYF.

The V and J genes are TRBV9 and TRBJ2-2; D gene unclear. Germline loops: CDR1 SGDLS, CDR2 YYNGEE. There are 15 residues in the CDR3. Trimming removed 4 bases at V and 6 bases at J, with 16 bases between. The CDR3 spells CASSPYVLGPGELFF. CDR3 nucleotide sequence: TGTGCCAGCAGCCCGTATGTGTTAGGGCCCGGGGAGCTGTTTTTT.

This clone was counted a few times. Other DNA sequences in the same sample also yield this CDR3. This chain links TRBV30 with TRBJ1-2; tentative D call: TRBD1 (6 bases). Trimming left V 5 bases short and J 4 bases short, with 14 bases between. The CDR3 is 13 residues long. Germline V CDR1 and CDR2: GTSNPN, SVGIG (reference sequence). The CDR3: CAWSLQGGYGYTF. The CDR3 region has the DNA TGTGCCTGGTCACTACAGGGAGGCTATGGCTACACCTTC. Supplemented by reference TRBV30 and TRBJ1-2, the full variable domain reads SQTIHQWPATLVQPVGSPLSLECTVEGTSNPNLYWYRQAAGRGLQLLFYSVGIGQISSEVPQNLSASRPQDRQFILSSKKLLLSDSGFYLCAWSLQGGYGYTFGSGTRLTVV.